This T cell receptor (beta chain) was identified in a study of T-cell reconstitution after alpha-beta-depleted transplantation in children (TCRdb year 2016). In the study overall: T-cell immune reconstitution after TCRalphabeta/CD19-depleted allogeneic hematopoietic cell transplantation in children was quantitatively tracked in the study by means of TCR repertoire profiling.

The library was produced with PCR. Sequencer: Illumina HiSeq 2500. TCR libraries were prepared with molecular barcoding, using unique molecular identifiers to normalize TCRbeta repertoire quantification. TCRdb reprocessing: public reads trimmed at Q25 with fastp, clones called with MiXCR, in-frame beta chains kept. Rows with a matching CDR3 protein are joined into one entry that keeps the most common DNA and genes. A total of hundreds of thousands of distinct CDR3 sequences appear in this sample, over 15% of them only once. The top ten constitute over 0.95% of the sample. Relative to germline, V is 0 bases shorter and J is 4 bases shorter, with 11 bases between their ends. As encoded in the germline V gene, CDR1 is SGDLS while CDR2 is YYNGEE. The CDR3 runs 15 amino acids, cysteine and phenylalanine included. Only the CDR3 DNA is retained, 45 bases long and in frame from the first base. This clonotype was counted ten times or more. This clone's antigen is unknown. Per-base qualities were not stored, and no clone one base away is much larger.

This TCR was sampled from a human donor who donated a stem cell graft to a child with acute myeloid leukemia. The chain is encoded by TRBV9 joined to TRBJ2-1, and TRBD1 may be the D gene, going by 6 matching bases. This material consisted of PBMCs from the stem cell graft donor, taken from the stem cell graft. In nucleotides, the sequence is TGTGCCAGCAGCGTAGAGACAGGTCGGTACAATGAGCAGTTCTTC. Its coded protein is CASSVETGRYNEQFF.